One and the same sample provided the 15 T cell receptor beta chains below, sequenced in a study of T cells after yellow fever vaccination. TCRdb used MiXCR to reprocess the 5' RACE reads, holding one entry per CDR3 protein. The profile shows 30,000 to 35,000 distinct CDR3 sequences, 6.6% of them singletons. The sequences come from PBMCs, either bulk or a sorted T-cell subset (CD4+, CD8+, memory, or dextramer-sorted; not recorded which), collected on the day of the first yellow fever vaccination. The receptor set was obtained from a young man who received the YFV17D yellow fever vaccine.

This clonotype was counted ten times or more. CDR3: CASSEQPDISGNTIYF. The CDR3 DNA reads as TGCGCCAGCAGCGAACAGCCCGACATCTCTGGAAACACCATATATTTT. This chain joins TRBV5-1 and TRBJ1-3; D unclear. Per germline, CDR1 SGHRS and CDR2 YFSETQ. The V and J ends lost 4 bases and 0 bases respectively, with 14 bases between them. The CDR3 length is 16 residues.

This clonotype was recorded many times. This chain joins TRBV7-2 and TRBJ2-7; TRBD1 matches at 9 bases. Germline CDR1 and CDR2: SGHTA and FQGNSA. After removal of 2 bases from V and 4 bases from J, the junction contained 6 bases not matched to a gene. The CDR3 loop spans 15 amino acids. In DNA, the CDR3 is TGTGCCAGCAGCTTAAATGGACAGGGGATATACGAGCAGTACGTC. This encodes CASSLNGQGIYEQYV.

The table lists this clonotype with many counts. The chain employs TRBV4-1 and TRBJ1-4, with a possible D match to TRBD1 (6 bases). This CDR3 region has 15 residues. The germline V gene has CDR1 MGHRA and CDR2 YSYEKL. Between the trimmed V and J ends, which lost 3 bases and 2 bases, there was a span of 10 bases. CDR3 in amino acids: CASSQGTGTNEKLFF. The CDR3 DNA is TGCGCCAGCAGCCAGGGTACAGGGACTAATGAAAAACTGTTTTTT.

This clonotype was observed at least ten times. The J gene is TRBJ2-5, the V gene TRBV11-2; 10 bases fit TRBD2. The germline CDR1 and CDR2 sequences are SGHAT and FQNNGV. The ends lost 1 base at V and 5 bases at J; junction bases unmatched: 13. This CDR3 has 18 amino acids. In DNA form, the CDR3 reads TGTGCCAGCAGCTTAGTAGCGGGGGGACCCGATAGTCGGGAGACCCAGTACTTC. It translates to CASSLVAGGPDSRETQYF.

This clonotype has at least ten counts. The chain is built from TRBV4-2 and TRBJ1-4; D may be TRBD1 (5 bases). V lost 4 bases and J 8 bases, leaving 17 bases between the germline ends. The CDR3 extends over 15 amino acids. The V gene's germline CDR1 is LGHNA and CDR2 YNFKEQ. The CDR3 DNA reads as TGTGCCAGCAGCCGATCAGGGCCGGGTAACGAAAAACTGTTTTTT. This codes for CASSRSGPGNEKLFF.

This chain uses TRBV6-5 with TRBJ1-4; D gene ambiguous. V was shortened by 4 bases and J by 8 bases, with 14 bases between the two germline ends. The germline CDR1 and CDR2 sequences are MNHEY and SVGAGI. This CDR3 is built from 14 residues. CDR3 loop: CASSSRVAWEKLFF. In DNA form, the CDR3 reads TGTGCCAGCAGTTCTCGGGTGGCCTGGGAAAAACTGTTTTTT.

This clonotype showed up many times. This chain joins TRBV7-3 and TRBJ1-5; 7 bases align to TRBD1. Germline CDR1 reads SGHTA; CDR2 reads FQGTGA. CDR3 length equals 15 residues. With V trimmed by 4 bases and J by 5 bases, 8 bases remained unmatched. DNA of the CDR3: TGTGCCAGCAGCTCAAACGGGGACAGAGATCAGCCCCAGCATTTT. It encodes CASSSNGDRDQPQHF. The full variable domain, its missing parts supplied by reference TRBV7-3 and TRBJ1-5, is GAGVSQTPSNKVTEKGKYVELRCDPISGHTALYWYRQSLGQGPEFLIYFQGTGAADDSGLPNDRFFAVRPEGSVSTLKIQRTERGDSAVYLCASSSNGDRDQPQHFGDGTRLSIL.

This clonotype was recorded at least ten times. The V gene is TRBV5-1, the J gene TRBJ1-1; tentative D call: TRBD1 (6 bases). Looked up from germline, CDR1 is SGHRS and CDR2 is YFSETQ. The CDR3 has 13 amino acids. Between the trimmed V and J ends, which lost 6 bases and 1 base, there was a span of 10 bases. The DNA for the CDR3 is TGCGCCAGCACCCAGGGGCGGAACACTGAAGCTTTCTTT. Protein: CASTQGRNTEAFF.

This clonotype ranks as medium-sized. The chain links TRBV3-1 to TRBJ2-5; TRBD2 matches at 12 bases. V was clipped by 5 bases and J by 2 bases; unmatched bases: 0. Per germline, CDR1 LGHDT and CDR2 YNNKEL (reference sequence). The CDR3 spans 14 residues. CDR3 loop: CASSTSGGQETQYF. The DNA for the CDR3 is TGTGCCAGCAGCACTAGCGGGGGGCAAGAGACCCAGTACTTC.

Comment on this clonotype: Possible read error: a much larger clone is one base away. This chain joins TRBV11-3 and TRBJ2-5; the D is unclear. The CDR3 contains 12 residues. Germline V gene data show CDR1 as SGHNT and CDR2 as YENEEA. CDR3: CASSPTQDTQYF. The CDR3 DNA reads TGTGCCAGCAGCCCAACCCAAGATACCCAGTACTTC.

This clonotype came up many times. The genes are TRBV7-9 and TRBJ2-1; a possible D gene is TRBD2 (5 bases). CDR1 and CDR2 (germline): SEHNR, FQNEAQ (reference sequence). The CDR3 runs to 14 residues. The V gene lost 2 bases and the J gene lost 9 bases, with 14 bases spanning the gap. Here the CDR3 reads CASSLFRVEGEQFF. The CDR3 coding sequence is TGTGCCAGCAGCTTATTTCGGGTAGAGGGTGAGCAGTTCTTC.

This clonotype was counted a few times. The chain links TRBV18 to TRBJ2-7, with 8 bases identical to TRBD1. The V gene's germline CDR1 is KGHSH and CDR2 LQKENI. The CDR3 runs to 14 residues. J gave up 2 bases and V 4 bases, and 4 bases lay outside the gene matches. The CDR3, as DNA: TGTGCCAGCTCACTTACGACAGGGGCCTACGAGCAGTACGTC. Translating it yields CASSLTTGAYEQYV.

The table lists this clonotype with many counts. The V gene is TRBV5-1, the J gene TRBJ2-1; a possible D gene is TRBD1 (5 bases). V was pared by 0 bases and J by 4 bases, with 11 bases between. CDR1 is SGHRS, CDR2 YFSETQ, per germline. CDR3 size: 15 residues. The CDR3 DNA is TGCGCCAGCAGCTTGGCAGGGTTTACTTACAATGAGCAGTTCTTC. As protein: CASSLAGFTYNEQFF.

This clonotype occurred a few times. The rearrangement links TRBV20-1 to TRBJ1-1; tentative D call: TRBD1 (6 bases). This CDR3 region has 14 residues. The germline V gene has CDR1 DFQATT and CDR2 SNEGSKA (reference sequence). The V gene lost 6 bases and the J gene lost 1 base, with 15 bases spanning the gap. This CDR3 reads CSATKGGENTEAFF. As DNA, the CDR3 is TGCAGTGCAACGAAGGGGGGAGAGAACACTGAAGCTTTCTTT.

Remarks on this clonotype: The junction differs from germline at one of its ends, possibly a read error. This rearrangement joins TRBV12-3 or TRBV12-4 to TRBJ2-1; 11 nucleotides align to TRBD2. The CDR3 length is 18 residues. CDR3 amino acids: CARSFRLAGGHSYNEQFF. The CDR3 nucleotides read TGTGCCCGCAGTTTTAGGCTAGCGGGGGGTCACTCCTACAATGAGCAGTTCTTC.